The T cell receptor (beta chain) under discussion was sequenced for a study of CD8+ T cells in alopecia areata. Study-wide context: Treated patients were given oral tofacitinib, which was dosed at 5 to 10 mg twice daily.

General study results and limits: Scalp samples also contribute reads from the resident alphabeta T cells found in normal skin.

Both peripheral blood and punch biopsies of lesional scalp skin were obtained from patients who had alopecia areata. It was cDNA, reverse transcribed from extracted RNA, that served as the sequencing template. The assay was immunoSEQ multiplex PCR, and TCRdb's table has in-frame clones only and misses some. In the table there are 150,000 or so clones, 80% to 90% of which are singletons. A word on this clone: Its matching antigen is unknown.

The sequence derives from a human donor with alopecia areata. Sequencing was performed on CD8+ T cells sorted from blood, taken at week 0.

Written as DNA, the CDR3 is TGCGCCAGCAGCTTGACTAGTGGGAACGAGCAGTACTTC. Protein sequence: CASSLTSGNEQYF. The chain is built from TRBV5-1 and TRBJ2-7; D is perhaps TRBD2 (5 bases). This CDR3 has 13 residues. With 1 base removed from V and 5 bases from J, the gap between germline ends came to 10 bases. In germline, CDR1 is SGHRS, CDR2 YFSETQ.